This T cell receptor beta chain was identified in a study of beta chain features in type 1 diabetes. This clone appeared a few times. The antigen is unknown. By way of CD45RO/CCR7/CD25/CD127/CD95/CD27, the CD4+ regulatory, stem cell-like memory, central memory and naive cells were sorted. General observations from the study: TCRB CDR3 length was moderately but significantly reduced in all four CD4+ subsets of Type 1 diabetes patients. In the patient group, naive, central memory and Treg TCRB repertoires seemed more alike than in the healthy donor group.

Isolated RNA was reverse transcribed in full, so expressed TCRB transcripts were sequenced. Sequencing used immunoSEQ multiplex PCR; TCRdb keeps in-frame clones, though not all of them. The table records 600,000 to 700,000 clones, roughly 12% of them present only once. Germline V gene sequence: CDR1 MGHDK, CDR2 SYGVNS. The CDR3 spans 13 residues. V was shortened by 6 bases and J by 9 bases, with 15 bases between the two germline ends. This receptor was taken from a man aged 25-45 years with type 1 diabetes. The chain combines TRBV25-1 with TRBJ2-1; D ambiguous. Source material: naive CD4+ T cells from blood. CDR3 DNA: TGTGCCAGCAGCCCTCCCGGATCCGCTGAGCAGTTCTTC. This codes for CASSPPGSAEQFF. Complete variable domain (other parts from reference TRBV25-1 and TRBJ2-1): EADIYQTPRYLVIGTGKKITLECSQTMGHDKMYWYQQDPGMELHLIHYSYGVNSTEKGDLSSESTVSRIRTEHFPLTLESARPSHTSQYLCASSPPGSAEQFFGPGTRLTVL.